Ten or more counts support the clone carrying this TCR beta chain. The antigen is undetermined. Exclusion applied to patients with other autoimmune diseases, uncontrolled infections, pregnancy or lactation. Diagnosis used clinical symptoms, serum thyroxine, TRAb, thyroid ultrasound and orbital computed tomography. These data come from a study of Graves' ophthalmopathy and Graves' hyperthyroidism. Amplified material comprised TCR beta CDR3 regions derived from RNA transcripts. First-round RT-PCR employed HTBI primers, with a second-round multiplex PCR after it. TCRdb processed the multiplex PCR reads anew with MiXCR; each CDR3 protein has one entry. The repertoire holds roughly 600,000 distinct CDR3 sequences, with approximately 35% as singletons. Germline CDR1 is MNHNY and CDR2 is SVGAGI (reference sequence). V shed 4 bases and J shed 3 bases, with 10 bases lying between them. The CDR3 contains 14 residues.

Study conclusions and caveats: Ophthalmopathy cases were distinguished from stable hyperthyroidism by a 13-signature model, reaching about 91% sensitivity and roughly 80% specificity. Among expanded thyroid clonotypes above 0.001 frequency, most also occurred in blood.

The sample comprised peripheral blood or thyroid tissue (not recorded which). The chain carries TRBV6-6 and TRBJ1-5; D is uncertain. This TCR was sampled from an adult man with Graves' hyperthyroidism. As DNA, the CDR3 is TGTGCCAGCAGTTCATCAGGACTCAATCAGCCCCAGCATTTT. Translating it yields CASSSSGLNQPQHF.